This TCR beta chain is from a study of regulatory T cells in long-lasting Graves disease. iRepertoire HTBI primers and Arm-PCR of CDR3 regions built TCR beta libraries. TCRdb re-derived calls from the multiplex PCR reads in MiXCR, one entry per CDR3 protein. The table shows hundreds of thousands of distinct CDR3 sequences, with roughly 15% occurring only once. This clonotype has at least ten counts. The germline gene is not matched at one end of the junction; a read error may be the cause. Time point specified: newly diagnosed GD, antithyroid drugs for less than 3 months. From PBMCs, RNA was extracted and then used to make the TCR library. The CDR3 is 14 residues long. Germline V lookup: CDR1 MGHRA, CDR2 YSYEKL. These data were also reused for a study on T cells in Graves' hyperthyroidism and ophthalmopathy. This second study says: Uncontrolled infection, other autoimmune disease, pregnancy or lactation barred patients from enrollment. The TCR CDR3 was amplified in a first-round RT-PCR using the HTBI primer set.

The genes are TRBV4-1 and TRBJ1-1; TRBD1 matches at 7 bases. The TCR comes from a man younger than 35 with Graves disease. The sequencing here drew on peripheral blood mononuclear cells (PBMCs), taken at new diagnosis, from a patient treated with antithyroid drugs. CDR3 coding DNA: TGTGCCAGCAGCCAAGCAGGGGGGAACACTGAAGCTTTCTTT. Its protein product is CASSQAGGNTEAFF.